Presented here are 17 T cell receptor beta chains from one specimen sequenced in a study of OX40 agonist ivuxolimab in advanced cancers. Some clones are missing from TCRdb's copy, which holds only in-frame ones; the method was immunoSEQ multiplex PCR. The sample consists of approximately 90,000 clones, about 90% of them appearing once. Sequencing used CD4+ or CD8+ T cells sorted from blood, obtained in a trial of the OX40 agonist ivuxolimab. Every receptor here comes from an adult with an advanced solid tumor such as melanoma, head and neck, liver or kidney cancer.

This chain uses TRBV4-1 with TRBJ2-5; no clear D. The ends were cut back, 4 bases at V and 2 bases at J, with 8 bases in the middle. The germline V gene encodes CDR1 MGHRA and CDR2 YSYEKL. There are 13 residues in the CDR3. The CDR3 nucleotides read TGCGCCAGCAGCCCGGGCTCTCAAGAGACCCAGTACTTC. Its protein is CASSPGSQETQYF.

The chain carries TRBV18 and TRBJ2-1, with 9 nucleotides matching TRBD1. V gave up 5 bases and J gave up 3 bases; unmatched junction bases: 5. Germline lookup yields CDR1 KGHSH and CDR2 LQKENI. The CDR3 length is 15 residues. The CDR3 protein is CASSKDRGNYNEQFF. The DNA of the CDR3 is TGTGCCAGCTCAAAAGACAGGGGGAACTACAATGAGCAGTTCTTC.

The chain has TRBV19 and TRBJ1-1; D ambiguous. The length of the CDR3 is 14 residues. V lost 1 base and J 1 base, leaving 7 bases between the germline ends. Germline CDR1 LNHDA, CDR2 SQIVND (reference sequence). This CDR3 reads CASSIGTTNTEAFF. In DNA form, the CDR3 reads TGTGCCAGTAGTATAGGGACCACGAACACTGAAGCTTTCTTT.

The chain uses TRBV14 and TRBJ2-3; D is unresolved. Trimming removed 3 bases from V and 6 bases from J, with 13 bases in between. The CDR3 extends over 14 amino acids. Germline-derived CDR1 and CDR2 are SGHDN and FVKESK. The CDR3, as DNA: TGTGCCAGCAGCCATGTTCAGGTCTCGGATACGCAGTATTTT. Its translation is CASSHVQVSDTQYF.

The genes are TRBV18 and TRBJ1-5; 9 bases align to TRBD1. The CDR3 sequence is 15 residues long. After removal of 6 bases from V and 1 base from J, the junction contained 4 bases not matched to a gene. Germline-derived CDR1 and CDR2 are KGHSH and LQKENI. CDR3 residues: CASSKQGASNQPQHF. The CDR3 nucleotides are TGTGCCAGCTCGAAACAGGGGGCAAGCAATCAGCCCCAGCATTTT.

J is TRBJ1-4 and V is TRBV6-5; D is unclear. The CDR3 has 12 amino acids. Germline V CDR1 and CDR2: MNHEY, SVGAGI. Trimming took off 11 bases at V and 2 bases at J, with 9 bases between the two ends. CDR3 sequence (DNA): TGTGCCTCGCGAGAGACTAATGAAAAACTGTTTTTT. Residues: CASRETNEKLFF.

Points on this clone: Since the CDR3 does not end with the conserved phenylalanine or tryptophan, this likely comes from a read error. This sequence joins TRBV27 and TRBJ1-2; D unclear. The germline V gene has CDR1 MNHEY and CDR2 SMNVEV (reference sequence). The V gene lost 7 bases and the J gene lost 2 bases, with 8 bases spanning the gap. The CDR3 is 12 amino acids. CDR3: CASKQANYGYTL. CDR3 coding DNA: TGTGCCAGCAAGCAGGCGAACTATGGCTACACCCTC.

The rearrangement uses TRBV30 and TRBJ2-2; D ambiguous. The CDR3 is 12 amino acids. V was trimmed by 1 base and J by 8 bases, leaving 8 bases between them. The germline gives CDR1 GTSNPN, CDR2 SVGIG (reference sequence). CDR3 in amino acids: CAWSETRGELFF. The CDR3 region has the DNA TGTGCCTGGAGTGAAACGCGGGGGGAGCTGTTTTTT. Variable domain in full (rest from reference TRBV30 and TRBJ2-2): SQTIHQWPATLVQPVGSPLSLECTVEGTSNPNLYWYRQAAGRGLQLLFYSVGIGQISSEVPQNLSASRPQDRQFILSSKKLLLSDSGFYLCAWSETRGELFFGEGSRLTVL.

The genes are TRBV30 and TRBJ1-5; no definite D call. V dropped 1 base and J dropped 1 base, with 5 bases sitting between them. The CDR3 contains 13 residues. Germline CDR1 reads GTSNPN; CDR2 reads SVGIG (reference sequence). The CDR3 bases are TGTGCCTGGAGTGGGTGGAGCAATCAGCCCCAGCATTTT. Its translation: CAWSGWSNQPQHF.

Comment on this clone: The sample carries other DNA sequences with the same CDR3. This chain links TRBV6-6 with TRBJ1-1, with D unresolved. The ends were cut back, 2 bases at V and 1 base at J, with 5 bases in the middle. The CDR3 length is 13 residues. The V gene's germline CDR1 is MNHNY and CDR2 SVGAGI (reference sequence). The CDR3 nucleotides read TGTGCCAGCAGTTACAATCGGAACACTGAAGCTTTCTTT. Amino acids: CASSYNRNTEAFF.

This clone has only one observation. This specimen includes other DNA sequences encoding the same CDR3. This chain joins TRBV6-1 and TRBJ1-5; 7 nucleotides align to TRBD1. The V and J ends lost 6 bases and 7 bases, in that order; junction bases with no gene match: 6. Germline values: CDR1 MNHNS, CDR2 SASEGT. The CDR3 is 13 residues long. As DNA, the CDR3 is TGTGCCAGCAGCGGAGACAGGGACCAGCCCCAGCATTTT. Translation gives CASSGDRDQPQHF.

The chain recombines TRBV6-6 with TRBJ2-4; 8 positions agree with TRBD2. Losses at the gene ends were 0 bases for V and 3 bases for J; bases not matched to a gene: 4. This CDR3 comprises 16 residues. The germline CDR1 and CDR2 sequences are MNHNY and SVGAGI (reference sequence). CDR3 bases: TGTGCCAGCAGTTACTCCTTAGCGGGGAACAAAAACATTCAGTACTTC. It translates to CASSYSLAGNKNIQYF.

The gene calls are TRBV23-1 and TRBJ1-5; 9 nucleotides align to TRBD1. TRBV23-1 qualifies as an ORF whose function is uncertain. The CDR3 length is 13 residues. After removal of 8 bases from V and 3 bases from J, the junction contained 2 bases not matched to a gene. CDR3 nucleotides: TGCGCCAGCGGGGACAGGGCCAATCAGCCCCAGCATTTT. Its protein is CASGDRANQPQHF.

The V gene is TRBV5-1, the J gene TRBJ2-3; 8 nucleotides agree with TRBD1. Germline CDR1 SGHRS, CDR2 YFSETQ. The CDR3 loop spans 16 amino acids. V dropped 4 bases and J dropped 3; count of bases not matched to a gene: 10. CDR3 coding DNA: TGCGCCAGCAGCGGTTGGGACAGGTCGGGGACAGATACGCAGTATTTT. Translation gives CASSGWDRSGTDTQYF. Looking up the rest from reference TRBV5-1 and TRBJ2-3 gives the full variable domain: KAGVTQTPRYLIKTRGQQVTLSCSPISGHRSVSWYQQTPGQGLQFLFEYFSETQRNKGNFPGRFSGRQFSNSRSEMNVSTLELGDSALYLCASSGWDRSGTDTQYFGPGTRLTVL.

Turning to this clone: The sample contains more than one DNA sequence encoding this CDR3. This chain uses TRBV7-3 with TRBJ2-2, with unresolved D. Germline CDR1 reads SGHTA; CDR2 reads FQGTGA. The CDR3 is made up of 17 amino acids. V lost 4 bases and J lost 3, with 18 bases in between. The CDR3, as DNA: TGTGCCAGCAGCTCCCCAAGGGCAGCCATTTACACCGGGGAGCTGTTTTTT. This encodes CASSSPRAAIYTGELFF.

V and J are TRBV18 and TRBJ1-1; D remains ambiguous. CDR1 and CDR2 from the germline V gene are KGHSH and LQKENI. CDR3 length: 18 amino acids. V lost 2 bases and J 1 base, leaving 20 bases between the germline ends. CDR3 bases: TGTGCCAGCTCACCAGTCGGATCCGAGACCCTAGGGAACACTGAAGCTTTCTTT. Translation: CASSPVGSETLGNTEAFF.

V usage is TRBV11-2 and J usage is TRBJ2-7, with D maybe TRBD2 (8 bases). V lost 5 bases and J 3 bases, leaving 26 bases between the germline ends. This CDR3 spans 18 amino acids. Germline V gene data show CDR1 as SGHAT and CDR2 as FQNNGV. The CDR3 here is CASSQGGGLAGIIYEQYF. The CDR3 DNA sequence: TGTGCCAGCAGCCAGGGGGGAGGGCTAGCGGGTATAATCTACGAGCAGTACTTC.